The source of this T cell receptor (beta chain) is a study of T cells in Graves' hyperthyroidism and ophthalmopathy (dated by TCRdb to between 2019 and 2020). A note on the overall study: Peripheral blood was collected at initial diagnosis, before any treatment. To identify TCR V-J signatures that set the groups apart, the researchers used a discovery cohort of about a hundred patients, made up of fewer than 50 with Graves' ophthalmopathy and about 59 with stable Graves' hyperthyroidism. Prospective prediction of ophthalmopathy was tested in an independent validation cohort consisting of some 19 hyperthyroidism patients and about 17 patients who later progressed to ophthalmopathy. The approximately 100 discovery patients were randomly split 7:3 into training and test sets. In addition, the study compared T-cell repertoires in thyroid tissue and in blood from about 6 Graves' hyperthyroidism patients. After sampling, hyperthyroidism patients received methimazole starting at 30 mg daily, and ophthalmopathy patients received high-dose intravenous methylprednisolone. The paper describes TCR Vbeta CDR3 sequencing of 130 to 150 peripheral blood samples, made up of roughly 45 ophthalmopathy patients, around 78 hyperthyroidism patients and roughly 17 progressor patients. Here is what the overall study found, with its caveats: Sample size was not statistically predetermined, and investigators were not blinded to group allocation. A 13 V-J signature model separated ophthalmopathy from stable hyperthyroidism, with roughly 88% sensitivity and roughly 81% specificity in cross-validation and 80%/75% in testing. Blood samples also contained most of the expanded thyroid clonotypes (frequency above 0.001), which suggests that blood repertoires may reflect thyroid immune responses. In validation, the model predicted progression to ophthalmopathy with around 71% sensitivity and around 72% specificity, a median of roughly seven months before onset.

Graves' hyperthyroidism was defined as stable when no progression to ophthalmopathy occurred over 18 months of follow-up. Hyperthyroidism patients were newly diagnosed, had a disease duration of under 2 months, and were aged 18 to 65 years. The study excluded patients with uncontrolled infections, other autoimmune diseases, pregnancy or lactation. Diagnoses were based on clinical symptoms, serum thyroxine and TRAb, thyroid ultrasound and orbital computed tomography. PBMCs were isolated from approximately 10 ml of fresh peripheral blood by Ficoll-Paque density gradient centrifugation. Total RNA was extracted using Trizol reagent, and RNA quality was assessed on an Agilent 2100 Bioanalyzer. The TCR beta CDR3 regions were amplified from the RNA transcripts. For the first round of RT-PCR on the TCR CDR3, the HTBI primer set was used together with the Qiagen OneStep RT-PCR kit. Libraries were constructed in a second round of multiplex PCR, after which size selection and purification were performed. The libraries were sequenced on an Illumina HiSeq2000 using paired-end 100 bp reads. The original methods were these. Raw data were processed with SOAPnuke, discarding reads with adapters, uncalled bases, mean Phred below 15, or no exact constant-primer or identifier match. COPE v1.2.5 was used to merge the high-quality paired reads, and each unique nucleotide sequence was defined as a clonotype. Clonotypes were aligned to IMGT TRBV, TRBD and TRBJ reference segments using MiTCR v1.1. Only V-J combinations with frequency above 0.0001, covering approximately 99% of repertoires, were analysed. The TCS score was defined as the ratio of F50 (clonal expansion) to E x V (chaos), calculated using BLOSUM62-based TCRdist between CDR3 peptides within each V-J. Welch's t-statistics and random forest reduced around 510 V-J features to 10 to 15, which were used in a naive Bayes classifier (R e1071). The raw public data were reprocessed by TCRdb itself: fastp quality trimming at Q25, MiXCR clonotype calling, in-frame beta chains only. Each record represents a unique CDR3 protein, reported with the most common genes and DNA among its rows. The V and J calls reflect TCRdb's pipeline rather than the authors' work. Counted in this sample were 460,000 or so distinct CDR3 sequences; approximately 15% of them appeared once. The top ten hold about 17% of the sample.

The CDR3, cysteine through phenylalanine, is 19 amino acids long. Only the CDR3 portion is preserved as DNA: 57 bases, with reading frame beginning at the first base. The CDR1 and CDR2 encoded by the germline V gene are SGHRS and YFSETQ. From V the trimming removes 5 bases and from J it removes 0 bases, while the gene matches leave 11 bases of the junction unaccounted for. This clonotype was seen at least ten times. Which antigen it targets is not known. No much larger clone is present one base from it, and per-base qualities are unavailable. Rearrangement joined TRBV5-1 to TRBJ2-5; the central 15 bases match TRBD2. The receptor's source is a young woman with Graves' hyperthyroidism. Sample: blood. CDR3 reads: CASRMGLAGGLMNQETQYF. The nucleotide sequence is given as TGCGCCAGCAGAATGGGACTAGCGGGAGGACTAATGAACCAAGAGACCCAGTACTTC.